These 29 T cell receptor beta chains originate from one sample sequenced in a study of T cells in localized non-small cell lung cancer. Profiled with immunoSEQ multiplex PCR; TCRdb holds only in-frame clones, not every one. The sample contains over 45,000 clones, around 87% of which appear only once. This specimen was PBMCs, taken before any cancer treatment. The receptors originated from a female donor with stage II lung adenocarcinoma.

CDR3 loop: CASSEALVGAAEAFF. For the CDR3, the DNA is TGTGCCAGCAGTGAAGCCCTAGTAGGGGCAGCAGAAGCTTTCTTT. The chain has TRBV6-1 and TRBJ1-1; the D gene is possibly TRBD1 (5 bases). Per the germline V gene, CDR1 is MNHNS and CDR2 is SASEGT. There are 15 residues in the CDR3. Trimming removed 0 bases from V and 8 bases from J, with 16 bases in between.

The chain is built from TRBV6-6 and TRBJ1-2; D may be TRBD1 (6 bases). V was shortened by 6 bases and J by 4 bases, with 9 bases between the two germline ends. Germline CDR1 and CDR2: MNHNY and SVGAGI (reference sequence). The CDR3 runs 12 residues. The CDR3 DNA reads TGTGCCAGCAGGGACAGTTTCTATGGCTACACCTTC. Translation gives CASRDSFYGYTF.

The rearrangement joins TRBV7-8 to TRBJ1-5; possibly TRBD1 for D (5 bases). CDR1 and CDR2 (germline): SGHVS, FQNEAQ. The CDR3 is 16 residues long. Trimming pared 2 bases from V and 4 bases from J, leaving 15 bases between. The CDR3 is CASSLTLVGPNQPQHF. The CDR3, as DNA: TGTGCCAGCAGCTTAACACTTGTGGGGCCGAATCAGCCCCAGCATTTT.

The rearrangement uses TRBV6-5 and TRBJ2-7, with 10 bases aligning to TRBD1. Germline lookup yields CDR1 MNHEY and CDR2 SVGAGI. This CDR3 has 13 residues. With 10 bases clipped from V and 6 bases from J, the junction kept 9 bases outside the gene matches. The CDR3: CATTQGQGSEQYF. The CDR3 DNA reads TGTGCCACCACTCAGGGACAGGGGAGCGAGCAGTACTTC.

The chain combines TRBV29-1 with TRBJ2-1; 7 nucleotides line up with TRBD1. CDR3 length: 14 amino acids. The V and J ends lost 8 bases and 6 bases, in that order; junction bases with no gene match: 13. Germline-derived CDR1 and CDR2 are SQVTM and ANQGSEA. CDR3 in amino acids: CSFNRGASGNEQFF. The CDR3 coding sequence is TGCAGCTTTAACAGGGGAGCAAGTGGCAATGAGCAGTTCTTC.

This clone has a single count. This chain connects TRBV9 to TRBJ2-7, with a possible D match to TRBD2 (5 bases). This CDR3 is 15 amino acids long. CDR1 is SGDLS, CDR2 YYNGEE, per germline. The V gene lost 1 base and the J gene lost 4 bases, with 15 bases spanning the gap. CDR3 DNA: TGTGCCAGCAGCGTAAGCGCGGCTAGCACTTACGAGCAGTACTTC. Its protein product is CASSVSAASTYEQYF. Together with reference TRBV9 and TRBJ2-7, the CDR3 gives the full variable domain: DSGVTQTPKHLITATGQRVTLRCSPRSGDLSVYWYQQSLDQGLQFLIQYYNGEERAKGNILERFSAQQFPDLHSELNLSSLELGDSALYFCASSVSAASTYEQYFGPGTRLTVT.

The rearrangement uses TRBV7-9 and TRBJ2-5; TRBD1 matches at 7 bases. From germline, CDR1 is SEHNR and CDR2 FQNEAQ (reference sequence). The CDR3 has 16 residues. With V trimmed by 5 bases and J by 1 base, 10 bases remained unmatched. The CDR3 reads CASSIDRVGTQETQYF. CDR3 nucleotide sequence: TGTGCCAGCAGCATCGACAGGGTAGGGACCCAAGAGACCCAGTACTTC.

DNA for the CDR3: TGTGCCAGCAGTCCTGAGGGATTCCGGACTGAAGCTTTCTTT. The encoded protein is CASSPEGFRTEAFF. The rearrangement joins TRBV25-1 to TRBJ1-1; no reliable D call. V lost 5 bases and J lost 5, with 15 bases in between. Germline-derived CDR1 and CDR2 are MGHDK and SYGVNS. This CDR3 spans 14 amino acids.

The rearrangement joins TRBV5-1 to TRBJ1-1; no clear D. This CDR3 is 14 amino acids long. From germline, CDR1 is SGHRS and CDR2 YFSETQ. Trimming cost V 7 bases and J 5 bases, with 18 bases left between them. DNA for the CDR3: TGCGCCAGCGACGATGGTGGTTTGAGGACTGAAGCTTTCTTT. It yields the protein CASDDGGLRTEAFF.

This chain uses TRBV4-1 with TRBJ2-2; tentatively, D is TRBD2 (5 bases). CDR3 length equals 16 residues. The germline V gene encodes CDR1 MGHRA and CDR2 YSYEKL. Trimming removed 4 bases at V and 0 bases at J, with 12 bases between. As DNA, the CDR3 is TGCGCCAGCAGCCCTAGGACTGGTTCGAACACCGGGGAGCTGTTTTTT. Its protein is CASSPRTGSNTGELFF.

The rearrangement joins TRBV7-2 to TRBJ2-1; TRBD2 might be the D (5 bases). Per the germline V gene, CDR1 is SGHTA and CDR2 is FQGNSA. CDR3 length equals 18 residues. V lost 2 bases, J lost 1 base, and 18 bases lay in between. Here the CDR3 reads CASSLFSGGALSYNEQFF. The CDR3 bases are TGTGCCAGCAGCTTATTCTCCGGAGGCGCCCTTTCCTACAATGAGCAGTTCTTC.

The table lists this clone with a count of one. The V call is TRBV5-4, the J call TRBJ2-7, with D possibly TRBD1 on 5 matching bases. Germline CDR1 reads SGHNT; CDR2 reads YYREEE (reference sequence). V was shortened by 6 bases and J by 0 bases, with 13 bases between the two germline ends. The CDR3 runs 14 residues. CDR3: CASTQGQSSYEQYF. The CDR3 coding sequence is TGTGCCAGCACCCAGGGTCAGAGCTCCTACGAGCAGTACTTC.

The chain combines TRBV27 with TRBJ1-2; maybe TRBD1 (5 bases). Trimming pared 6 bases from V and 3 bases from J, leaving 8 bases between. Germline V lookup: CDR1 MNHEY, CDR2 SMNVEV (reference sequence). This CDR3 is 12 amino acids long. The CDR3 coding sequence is TGTGCCAGCAGCTCAGGGTACTATGGCTACACCTTC. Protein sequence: CASSSGYYGYTF.

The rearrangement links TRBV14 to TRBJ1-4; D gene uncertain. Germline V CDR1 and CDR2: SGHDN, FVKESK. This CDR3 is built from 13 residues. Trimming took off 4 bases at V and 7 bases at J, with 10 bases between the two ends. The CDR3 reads CASSRGEGEKLFF. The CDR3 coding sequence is TGTGCCAGCAGCCGTGGAGAGGGTGAAAAACTGTTTTTT.

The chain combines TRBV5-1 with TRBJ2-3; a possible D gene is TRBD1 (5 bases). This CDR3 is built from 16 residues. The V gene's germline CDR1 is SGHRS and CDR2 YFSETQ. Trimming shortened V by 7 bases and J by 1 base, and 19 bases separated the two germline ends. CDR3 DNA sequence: TGCGCCAGCGTTCTTGGGGCTACGGTTGGCACAGATACGCAGTATTTT. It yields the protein CASVLGATVGTDTQYF. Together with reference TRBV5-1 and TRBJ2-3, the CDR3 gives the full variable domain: KAGVTQTPRYLIKTRGQQVTLSCSPISGHRSVSWYQQTPGQGLQFLFEYFSETQRNKGNFPGRFSGRQFSNSRSEMNVSTLELGDSALYLCASVLGATVGTDTQYFGPGTRLTVL.

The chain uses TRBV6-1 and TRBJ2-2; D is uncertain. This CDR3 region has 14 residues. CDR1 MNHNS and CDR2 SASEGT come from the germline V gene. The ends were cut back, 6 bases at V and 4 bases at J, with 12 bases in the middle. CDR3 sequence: CASRAIVSTGELFF. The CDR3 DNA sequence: TGTGCCAGCAGGGCCATCGTTAGCACCGGGGAGCTGTTTTTT.

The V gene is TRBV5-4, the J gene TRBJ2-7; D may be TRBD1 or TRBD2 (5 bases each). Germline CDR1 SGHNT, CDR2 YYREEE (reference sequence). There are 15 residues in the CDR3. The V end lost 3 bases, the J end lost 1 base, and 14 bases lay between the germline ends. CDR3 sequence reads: CASSSFRGLSYEQYF. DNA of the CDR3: TGTGCCAGCAGCTCATTCCGGGGCCTTTCCTACGAGCAGTACTTC. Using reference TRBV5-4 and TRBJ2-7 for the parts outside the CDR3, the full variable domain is ETGVTQSPTHLIKTRGQQVTLRCSSQSGHNTVSWYQQALGQGPQFIFQYYREEENGRGNFPPRFSGLQFPNYSSELNVNALELDDSALYLCASSSFRGLSYEQYFGPGTRLTVT.

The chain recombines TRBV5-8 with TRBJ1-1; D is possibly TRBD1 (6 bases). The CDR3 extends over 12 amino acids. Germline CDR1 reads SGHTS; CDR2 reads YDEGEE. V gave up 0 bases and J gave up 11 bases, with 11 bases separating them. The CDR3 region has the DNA TGTGCCAGCAGCTTGGAGGCAGGGGAGGCTTTCTTT. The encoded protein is CASSLEAGEAFF. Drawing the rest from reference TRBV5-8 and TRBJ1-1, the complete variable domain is EAGVTQSPTHLIKTRGQQATLRCSPISGHTSVYWYQQALGLGLQFLLWYDEGEERNRGNFPPRFSGRQFPNYSSELNVNALELEDSALYLCASSLEAGEAFFGQGTRLTVV.

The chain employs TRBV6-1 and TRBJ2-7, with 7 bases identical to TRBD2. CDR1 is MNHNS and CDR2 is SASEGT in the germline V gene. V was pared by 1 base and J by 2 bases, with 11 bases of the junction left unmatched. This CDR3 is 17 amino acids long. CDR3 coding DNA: TGTGCCAGCAGTGAAGGCGCGGGAGCGACCTTACCCTACGAGCAGTACTTC. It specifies CASSEGAGATLPYEQYF.

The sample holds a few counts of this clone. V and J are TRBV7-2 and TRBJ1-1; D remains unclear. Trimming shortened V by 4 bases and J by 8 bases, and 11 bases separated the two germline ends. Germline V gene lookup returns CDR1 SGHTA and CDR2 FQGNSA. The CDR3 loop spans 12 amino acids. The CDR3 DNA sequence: TGTGCCAGCAGCTCACGAAGACGCGAAGCTTTCTTT. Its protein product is CASSSRRREAFF.

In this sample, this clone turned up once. The CDR3: CASSPRVWGGGEQFF. CDR3 DNA: TGTGCCAGCAGCCCCCGGGTGTGGGGGGGAGGGGAGCAGTTCTTC. The V gene is TRBV4-2, the J gene TRBJ2-1, with TRBD2 matching 7 bases. This CDR3 comprises 15 residues. Germline V gene data show CDR1 as LGHNA and CDR2 as YNFKEQ. V lost 4 bases, J lost 10 bases, and 13 bases stayed unmatched.

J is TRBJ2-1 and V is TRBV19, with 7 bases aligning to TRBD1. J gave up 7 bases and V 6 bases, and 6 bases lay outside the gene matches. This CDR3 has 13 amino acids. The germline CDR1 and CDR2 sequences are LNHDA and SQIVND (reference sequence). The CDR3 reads CASSLGQSNEQFF. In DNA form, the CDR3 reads TGTGCCAGTAGCCTGGGACAGTCGAATGAGCAGTTCTTC.

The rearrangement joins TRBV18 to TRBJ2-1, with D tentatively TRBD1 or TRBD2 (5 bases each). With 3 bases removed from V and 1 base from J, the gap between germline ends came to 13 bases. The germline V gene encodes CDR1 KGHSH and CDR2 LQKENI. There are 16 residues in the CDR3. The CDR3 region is CASSPFGTQSYNEQFF. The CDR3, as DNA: TGTGCCAGCTCACCTTTCGGGACCCAATCCTACAATGAGCAGTTCTTC.

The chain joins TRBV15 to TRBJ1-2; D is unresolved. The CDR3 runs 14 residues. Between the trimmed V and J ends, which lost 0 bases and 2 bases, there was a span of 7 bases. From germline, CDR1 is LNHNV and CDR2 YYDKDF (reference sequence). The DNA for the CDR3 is TGTGCCACCAGCAGAGATCCCGGGAACTATGGCTACACCTTC. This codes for CATSRDPGNYGYTF.

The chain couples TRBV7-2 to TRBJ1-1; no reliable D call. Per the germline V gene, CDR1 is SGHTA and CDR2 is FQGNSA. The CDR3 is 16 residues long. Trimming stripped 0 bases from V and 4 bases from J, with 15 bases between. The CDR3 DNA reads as TGTGCCAGCAGCTTAGCGGGCAGCTATCGGGGCACTGAAGCTTTCTTT. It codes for CASSLAGSYRGTEAFF. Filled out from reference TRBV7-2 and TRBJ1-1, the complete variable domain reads GAGVSQSPSNKVTEKGKDVELRCDPISGHTALYWYRQSLGQGLEFLIYFQGNSAPDKSGLPSDRFSAERTGGSVSTLTIQRTQQEDSAVYLCASSLAGSYRGTEAFFGQGTRLTVV.

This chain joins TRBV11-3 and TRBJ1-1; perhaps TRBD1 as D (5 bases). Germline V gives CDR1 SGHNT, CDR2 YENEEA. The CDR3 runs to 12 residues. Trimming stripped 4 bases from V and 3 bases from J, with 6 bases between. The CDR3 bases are TGTGCCAGCAGCTGGGGGGACACTGAAGCTTTCTTT. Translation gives CASSWGDTEAFF.

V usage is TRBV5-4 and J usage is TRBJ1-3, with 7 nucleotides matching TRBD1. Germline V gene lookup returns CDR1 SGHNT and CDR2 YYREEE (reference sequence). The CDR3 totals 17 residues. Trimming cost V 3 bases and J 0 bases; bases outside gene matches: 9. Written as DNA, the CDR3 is TGTGCCAGCAGCTCCTCCGAGACAGGGCACTCTGGAAACACCATATATTTT. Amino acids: CASSSSETGHSGNTIYF.

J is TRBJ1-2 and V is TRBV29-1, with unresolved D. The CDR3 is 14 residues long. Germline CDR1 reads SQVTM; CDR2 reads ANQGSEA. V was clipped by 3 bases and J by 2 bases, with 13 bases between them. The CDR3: CSVDSLQRNYGYTF. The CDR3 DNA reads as TGCAGCGTTGATTCCCTACAGCGGAACTATGGCTACACCTTC.

The CDR3, as DNA: TGTGCCAGCAGCCAAGAGGTGGACTCAGCCAAAAACATTCAGTACTTC. It yields the protein CASSQEVDSAKNIQYF. V gene TRBV4-2 combines with J gene TRBJ2-4; D may be TRBD2 (5 bases). Germline-derived CDR1 and CDR2 are LGHNA and YNFKEQ. The germline V and J ends were trimmed by 0 bases and 0 bases, with 9 bases remaining between them. This CDR3 is 16 amino acids long.